This TCR beta chain emerged from a study of cytomegalovirus exposure and HLA in healthy donors. Notes on the study in general: The Asian-associated ancestry cluster reportedly had fewer N-insertions than the approximately 670-donor mean in a later analysis. The study put 150 or so TCR beta chains on its list as cytomegalovirus-associated.

J gave up 5 bases and V 6 bases, and 9 bases lay outside the gene matches. This CDR3 contains 14 residues. Germline V CDR1 and CDR2: MNHEY, SVGAGI. Researchers ran the PCR with 60 Vbeta and 13 Jbeta primers. Sequencing used immunoSEQ multiplex PCR; TCRdb keeps in-frame clones, though not all of them. The table lists under 120,000 clones, about 70% of them singletons. This clone was observed once. No antigen is known for it. The sequenced sample was PBMCs. The source of this sequence is a man aged 45-65 years in good health and CMV-seropositive. The chain joins TRBV6-5 to TRBJ1-1; 7 bases agree with TRBD1. The DNA for the CDR3 is TGTGCCAGCAGGAACGACAGGGTTGGGACTGAAGCTTTCTTT. Residues: CASRNDRVGTEAFF.